The T cell receptor beta chain described here comes from a study of PD-1 blockade in mismatch repair-deficient tumors. Findings of the study overall: Tumor-resident clones, often undetectable pretreatment in blood, expanded then contracted after pembrolizumab.

As to this clone: Antigen unknown.

The table came from immunoSEQ multiplex PCR; TCRdb's copy has only in-frame clones and leaves some out. The table includes around 120,000 clones, about 88% detected once. The TCR sequence derives from an adult with mismatch repair-deficient cancer. The material was peripheral blood, obtained 72 weeks after starting pembrolizumab.

CDR3 bases: TGTGCCAGCAGTTTATCCCCCACTAGGAACACCGGGGAGCTGTTTTTT. Residues: CASSLSPTRNTGELFF. This chain uses TRBV28 with TRBJ2-2; D might be TRBD2 (5 bases). The V gene's germline CDR1 is MDHEN and CDR2 SYDVKM. The ends were cut back, 1 base at V and 1 base at J, with 10 bases in the middle. The CDR3 sequence is 16 residues long.